These 20 T cell receptor beta chains share one sample of origin, sequenced in a study of OX40 agonist ivuxolimab in advanced cancers. TCRdb's copy holds only in-frame clones and misses some; the assay was immunoSEQ multiplex PCR. Of over 85,000 clones in the sample, roughly 93% were seen once. This specimen was CD4+ or CD8+ T cells sorted from blood, taken in a trial of the OX40 agonist ivuxolimab. These receptors originate from an adult with an advanced solid tumor such as melanoma, head and neck, liver or kidney cancer.

The rearrangement joins TRBV2 to TRBJ1-5, with a tentative D call TRBD1 (5 bases). V was cut by 5 bases and J by 6 bases, with 14 bases left in between. The germline gives CDR1 SNHLY, CDR2 FYNNEI. This CDR3 contains 14 residues. Here the CDR3 reads CASSWVQGGQPQHF. The CDR3 nucleotides are TGTGCCAGCAGTTGGGTCCAGGGAGGTCAGCCCCAGCATTTT.

The genes are TRBV5-6 and TRBJ1-5; the match to TRBD1 covers 8 bases. Germline-derived CDR1 and CDR2 are SGHDT and YYEEEE. J was trimmed by 7 bases and V by 4 bases; bases with no gene match: 10. The CDR3 sequence is 15 residues long. The CDR3 DNA follows: TGTGCCAGCAGCCTAAGGACAGGGCAGGGGCAGCCCCAGCATTTT. This codes for CASSLRTGQGQPQHF.

The gene calls are TRBV19 and TRBJ2-1, with TRBD2 matching over 8 bases. V trimming: 3 bases; J trimming: 7 bases; junction bases outside the gene matches: 8. This CDR3 is built from 15 residues. The V gene's germline CDR1 is LNHDA and CDR2 SQIVND (reference sequence). Here the CDR3 reads CASSIQAGGWNEQFF. The CDR3 DNA follows: TGTGCCAGTAGTATTCAGGCGGGGGGCTGGAATGAGCAGTTCTTC.

The J gene is TRBJ1-4, the V gene TRBV28, with 7 bases aligning to TRBD1. CDR1 is MDHEN, CDR2 SYDVKM, per germline. The junction had 3 bases not matched to a gene; V was cut back by 3 bases and J by 8 bases. This CDR3 contains 13 residues. Here the CDR3 DNA reads TGTGCCAGCAGTTTGGCAGGGGGGGAAAAACTGTTTTTT. This translates into CASSLAGGEKLFF.

This clone was seen a single time. This chain joins TRBV30 and TRBJ1-3; D call uncertain. Germline loops: CDR1 GTSNPN, CDR2 SVGIG (reference sequence). Trimming shortened V by 3 bases and J by 4 bases, and 7 bases separated the two germline ends. There are 12 residues in the CDR3. The CDR3 DNA reads as TGTGCCTGGAGCCCGGGGGGAAACACCATATATTTT. It specifies CAWSPGGNTIYF.

The chain uses TRBV19 and TRBJ1-2; D perhaps matches TRBD1 (6 bases). This CDR3 contains 15 residues. The V and J ends lost 5 bases and 4 bases respectively, with 17 bases between them. The germline CDR1 and CDR2 sequences are LNHDA and SQIVND (reference sequence). The CDR3 DNA reads as TGTGCCAGTAGTGGCCCCCGGACAGCTCCCTATGGCTACACCTTC. This sequence encodes CASSGPRTAPYGYTF.

The chain combines TRBV15 with TRBJ2-1; D call uncertain. Germline V gives CDR1 LNHNV, CDR2 YYDKDF (reference sequence). CDR3 length equals 15 residues. The V gene lost 4 bases and the J gene lost 4 bases, with 14 bases spanning the gap. DNA of the CDR3: TGTGCCACCAGCATTGGGCGACTTCTATACAATGAGCAGTTCTTC. This encodes CATSIGRLLYNEQFF.

This chain connects TRBV7-2 to TRBJ1-2; D unclear. The CDR3 runs to 14 residues. Germline CDR1 is SGHTA and CDR2 is FQGNSA. Trimming left V 3 bases short and J 3 bases short, with 11 bases between. Here the CDR3 DNA reads TGTGCCAGCAGCTTTGGCCGGACTTACTATGGCTACACCTTC. Protein sequence: CASSFGRTYYGYTF.

This clone occurred once. The genes are TRBV28 and TRBJ1-5; the D gene is possibly TRBD1 (6 bases). V lost 2 bases and J lost 2, with 10 bases in between. The CDR3 runs to 15 residues. CDR1 MDHEN and CDR2 SYDVKM come from the germline V gene. The CDR3 nucleotides read TGTGCCAGCAGTTTAGGGGGCCTCGGCAATCAGCCCCAGCATTTT. It codes for CASSLGGLGNQPQHF.

V and J are TRBV6-5 and TRBJ2-4, with 14 bases that match TRBD2. Losses at the gene ends were 5 bases for V and 7 bases for J; bases not matched to a gene: 1. The germline V gene has CDR1 MNHEY and CDR2 SVGAGI. The CDR3 runs to 14 residues. CDR3: CASSRLAGGNIQYF. The CDR3 coding sequence is TGTGCCAGCAGTCGACTAGCGGGGGGGAACATTCAGTACTTC.

J is TRBJ1-2 and V is TRBV5-5; no clear D gene. The germline V gene encodes CDR1 SGHKS and CDR2 YYEKEE (reference sequence). The CDR3 loop spans 13 amino acids. V gave up 4 bases and J gave up 5 bases, with 12 bases separating them. Here the CDR3 DNA reads TGTGCCAGCAGCGTGAGGTTTTTTTATGGCTACACCTTC. Its translation: CASSVRFFYGYTF.

This chain joins TRBV9 and TRBJ1-2; 8 nucleotides agree with TRBD1. Germline lookup yields CDR1 SGDLS and CDR2 YYNGEE. The CDR3 totals 13 residues. V trimming: 0 bases; J trimming: 7 bases; junction bases outside the gene matches: 2. CDR3 loop: CASSVAGGGGYTF. The CDR3 DNA reads TGTGCCAGCAGCGTAGCAGGGGGCGGTGGCTACACCTTC.

The J gene is TRBJ2-1, the V gene TRBV11-2; tentative D call: TRBD2 (6 bases). The ends were cut back, 2 bases at V and 1 base at J, with 15 bases in the middle. CDR1 and CDR2 (germline): SGHAT, FQNNGV. CDR3 size: 17 residues. The CDR3 reads CASSLNLLGSSYNEQFF. The CDR3 DNA sequence: TGTGCCAGCAGCTTAAATCTCCTCGGGAGTTCCTACAATGAGCAGTTCTTC.

The genes are TRBV11-2 and TRBJ1-1; D is unclear. Germline values: CDR1 SGHAT, CDR2 FQNNGV. V lost 5 bases to trimming and J lost 0 bases, with 10 bases between them. The CDR3 contains 14 residues. The CDR3 region is CASSLRPMNTEAFF. The CDR3 DNA reads TGTGCCAGCAGCCTCCGCCCCATGAACACTGAAGCTTTCTTT.

This chain joins TRBV18 and TRBJ2-1, with TRBD2 as a possible D gene (6 bases). The CDR3 length is 15 residues. Germline V gives CDR1 KGHSH, CDR2 LQKENI. Trimming took off 3 bases at V and 0 bases at J, with 9 bases between the two ends. CDR3 sequence reads: CASSPGGASYNEQFF. The CDR3, as DNA: TGTGCCAGCTCACCGGGCGGGGCCTCCTACAATGAGCAGTTCTTC.

The chain links TRBV9 to TRBJ2-1; D is uncertain. The CDR3 is made up of 13 amino acids. Trimming removed 1 base from V and 10 bases from J, with 12 bases in between. The germline gives CDR1 SGDLS, CDR2 YYNGEE. The CDR3 spells CASSVIGNSEQFF. The CDR3 DNA follows: TGTGCCAGCAGCGTAATAGGGAACAGCGAGCAGTTCTTC. Full variable domain (missing parts from reference TRBV9 and TRBJ2-1): DSGVTQTPKHLITATGQRVTLRCSPRSGDLSVYWYQQSLDQGLQFLIQYYNGEERAKGNILERFSAQQFPDLHSELNLSSLELGDSALYFCASSVIGNSEQFFGPGTRLTVL.

V and J are TRBV25-1 and TRBJ1-5, with D unresolved. CDR3 size: 13 residues. The germline CDR1 and CDR2 sequences are MGHDK and SYGVNS. Trimming stripped 5 bases from V and 3 bases from J, with 8 bases between. The CDR3 coding sequence is TGTGCCAGCAGTCTAAGGGACAATCAGCCCCAGCATTTT. This translates into CASSLRDNQPQHF. The whole variable domain, filled in from reference TRBV25-1 and TRBJ1-5, reads EADIYQTPRYLVIGTGKKITLECSQTMGHDKMYWYQQDPGMELHLIHYSYGVNSTEKGDLSSESTVSRIRTEHFPLTLESARPSHTSQYLCASSLRDNQPQHFGDGTRLSIL.

This chain joins TRBV19 and TRBJ1-5, with TRBD1 as a possible D gene (6 bases). V lost 5 bases to trimming and J lost 0 bases, with 11 bases between them. The CDR3 has 15 residues. CDR1 and CDR2 from the germline V gene are LNHDA and SQIVND (reference sequence). CDR3 DNA sequence: TGTGCCAGTAGTTGGACAGCATATAGCAATCAGCCCCAGCATTTT. Encoded protein: CASSWTAYSNQPQHF.

V usage is TRBV28 and J usage is TRBJ1-1; 7 positions agree with TRBD1. The V segment lost 5 bases and the J segment 0 bases; nucleotides outside the gene matches: 6. This CDR3 region has 15 residues. Per the germline V gene, CDR1 is MDHEN and CDR2 is SYDVKM. CDR3 nucleotide sequence: TGTGCCAGCAGTCTACAGGGGAATATGAACACTGAAGCTTTCTTT. It yields the protein CASSLQGNMNTEAFF.

This clone was observed a single time. The chain links TRBV28 to TRBJ1-5; 9 nucleotides align to TRBD1. This CDR3 has 18 amino acids. CDR1 and CDR2 (germline): MDHEN, SYDVKM. V dropped 8 bases and J dropped 5; count of bases not matched to a gene: 19. The CDR3 nucleotides are TGTGCCAGCGGACTCCGGGGACAGGGTAGACGGGGCGATCAGCCCCAGCATTTT. This translates into CASGLRGQGRRGDQPQHF.